The clone carrying this TCR beta chain has only one observation. The antigen remains unidentified. This CDR3 contains 13 residues. Per germline, CDR1 MGHRA and CDR2 YSYEKL. V was pared by 0 bases and J by 7 bases, with 10 bases between. Data came from immunoSEQ multiplex PCR; TCRdb stores just in-frame clones and leaves some out. This sample has about 25,000 clones, with roughly 83% found just once. The data derive from a study of T cells in narcolepsy. Study background: Healthy controls were enrolled alongside patients with narcolepsy type 1 or type 2. General observations from the study: Same-patient CSF and blood CD4+ T cell clonotypes included HCRT-specific and TRIB2-specific autoreactive ones. Autoreactive clonotypes reportedly recurred in blood of same and different patients, not controls.

Specimen: CD45RA- memory CD4+ T cells from PBMCs. The clonotype comes from a human donor with narcolepsy. The chain uses TRBV4-1 and TRBJ2-7, with D tentatively TRBD2 (5 bases). For the CDR3, the DNA is TGCGCCAGCAGCCAAGATCCCCAGCGGGAGCAGTACTTC. The encoded protein is CASSQDPQREQYF.